Each of the 21 T cell receptor beta chains below was sequenced from the same sample in a study of cytomegalovirus exposure and HLA in healthy donors. This PCR relied on a set of 60 Vbeta primers and 13 Jbeta primers. Profiling relied on immunoSEQ multiplex PCR, and the TCRdb table lists in-frame clones only, not all of them. The table includes some 170,000 clones, about 75% detected once. Input material: PBMCs. All receptors come from a man aged 18 to 35 in good health and CMV-seropositive.

The CDR3 loop is CASSSGLRTDTQYF. CDR3 coding DNA: TGTGCCAGTAGCTCCGGACTGCGCACAGATACGCAGTATTTT. The chain is built from TRBV19 and TRBJ2-3; possible D gene TRBD2, 5 bases. Germline loops: CDR1 LNHDA, CDR2 SQIVND (reference sequence). The germline V and J ends were trimmed by 6 bases and 1 base, with 11 bases remaining between them. This CDR3 region has 14 residues.

The rearrangement links TRBV30 to TRBJ1-1, with D perhaps TRBD1 (5 bases). Trimming left V 7 bases short and J 4 bases short, with 19 bases between. The CDR3 has 14 amino acids. Germline V gene data show CDR1 as GTSNPN and CDR2 as SVGIG (reference sequence). CDR3 loop: CALFEGGAVTEAFF. The DNA of the CDR3 is TGTGCCTTGTTCGAGGGAGGGGCTGTCACTGAAGCTTTCTTT.

This clone was seen a handful of times. The chain employs TRBV5-5 and TRBJ2-5; D perhaps matches TRBD1 (6 bases). The V end lost 2 bases, the J end lost 5 bases, and 13 bases lay between the germline ends. Germline CDR1 reads SGHKS; CDR2 reads YYEKEE (reference sequence). The CDR3 spans 14 residues. Here the CDR3 reads CASSLQGGRETQYF. The CDR3, as DNA: TGTGCCAGCAGCTTACAGGGCGGTCGGGAGACCCAGTACTTC.

The rearrangement uses TRBV5-6 and TRBJ1-2, with a weak D call TRBD1 (6 bases). Germline CDR1 reads SGHDT; CDR2 reads YYEEEE. CDR3 length: 12 amino acids. Trimming took 3 bases from V and 3 from J, leaving 6 bases between them. CDR3 nucleotide sequence: TGTGCCAGCAGCTCAGGGGACTATGGCTACACCTTC. This sequence encodes CASSSGDYGYTF.

This clone was observed a handful of times. V usage is TRBV5-1 and J usage is TRBJ1-2; tentatively, D is TRBD1 (6 bases). The CDR3 runs to 13 residues. Germline V gives CDR1 SGHRS, CDR2 YFSETQ. Trimming pared 0 bases from V and 8 bases from J, leaving 11 bases between. The CDR3: CASSLGAGAGYTF. For the CDR3, the DNA is TGCGCCAGCAGCTTGGGGGCAGGGGCCGGCTACACCTTC.

This chain links TRBV6-5 with TRBJ2-3; 7 bases match TRBD1. Germline trimming cut 6 bases from V and 0 bases from J; bases unmatched to any gene: 6. Germline V gene sequence: CDR1 MNHEY, CDR2 SVGAGI. The CDR3 consists of 15 residues. CDR3 sequence: CASRSPGQSTDTQYF. CDR3 sequence (DNA): TGTGCCAGCAGATCACCGGGACAGAGCACAGATACGCAGTATTTT.

The V and J genes are TRBV18 and TRBJ1-1; D is ambiguous. This CDR3 contains 11 residues. Looked up from germline, CDR1 is KGHSH and CDR2 is LQKENI. Deletions cut 4 bases from V and 14 bases from J, with 14 bases between. The DNA for the CDR3 is TGTGCCAGCTCACAGAAAGGAGAAGTCTTCTTT. Its protein is CASSQKGEVFF.

The rearrangement joins TRBV11-2 to TRBJ2-5; possible D gene TRBD1, 6 bases. This CDR3 region has 16 residues. V was pared by 2 bases and J by 3 bases, with 16 bases between. Per germline, CDR1 SGHAT and CDR2 FQNNGV. The CDR3 DNA reads as TGTGCCAGCAGCTTAATTTATGGGTACAGGGAAGAGACCCAGTACTTC. This sequence encodes CASSLIYGYREETQYF. Full variable domain (missing parts from reference TRBV11-2 and TRBJ2-5): EAGVAQSPRYKIIEKRQSVAFWCNPISGHATLYWYQQILGQGPKLLIQFQNNGVVDDSQLPKDRFSAERLKGVDSTLKIQPAKLEDSAVYLCASSLIYGYREETQYFGPGTRLLVL.

This clone has just a few counts. The J gene is TRBJ2-4, the V gene TRBV5-4, with D possibly being TRBD1 (6 bases). Germline assignment: CDR1 SGHNT and CDR2 YYREEE (reference sequence). The CDR3 runs 12 residues. Trimming left V 6 bases short and J 12 bases short, with 16 bases between. CDR3 coding DNA: TGTGCCAGCACCTCAGAGGGGGACCATCAGTACTTC. This encodes CASTSEGDHQYF.

This chain uses TRBV30 with TRBJ1-1, with D perhaps matching TRBD1 (6 bases). The CDR3 length is 13 residues. V was cut by 1 base and J by 8 bases, with 14 bases left in between. Per the germline V gene, CDR1 is GTSNPN and CDR2 is SVGIG (reference sequence). The CDR3 nucleotides read TGTGCCTGGAGTGAAACAGGGCCCTCGGAAGCTTTCTTT. This codes for CAWSETGPSEAFF.

The chain employs TRBV30 and TRBJ1-1, with D tentatively TRBD1 (5 bases). The CDR3 contains 13 residues. In germline, CDR1 is GTSNPN, CDR2 SVGIG (reference sequence). V lost 5 bases, J lost 5 bases, and 15 bases lay in between. CDR3 protein: CAWFLTRDTEAFF. CDR3 bases: TGTGCCTGGTTCCTAACCAGGGATACTGAAGCTTTCTTT. Using reference TRBV30 and TRBJ1-1 for the parts outside the CDR3, the full variable domain is SQTIHQWPATLVQPVGSPLSLECTVEGTSNPNLYWYRQAAGRGLQLLFYSVGIGQISSEVPQNLSASRPQDRQFILSSKKLLLSDSGFYLCAWFLTRDTEAFFGQGTRLTVV.

The chain uses TRBV18 and TRBJ1-5; D gene uncertain. This CDR3 is 12 amino acids long. The V gene's germline CDR1 is KGHSH and CDR2 LQKENI. Between the trimmed V and J ends, which lost 8 bases and 7 bases, there was a span of 12 bases. CDR3 sequence: CASALPEQPQHF. The CDR3 DNA sequence: TGTGCCAGCGCGCTCCCCGAACAGCCCCAGCATTTT. Filled out from reference TRBV18 and TRBJ1-5, the complete variable domain reads NAGVMQNPRHLVRRRGQEARLRCSPMKGHSHVYWYRQLPEEGLKFMVYLQKENIIDESGMPKERFSAEFPKEGPSILRIQQVVRGDSAAYFCASALPEQPQHFGDGTRLSIL.

The V gene is TRBV28, the J gene TRBJ1-5; possibly TRBD1 for D (5 bases). V was cut by 6 bases and J by 5 bases, with 14 bases left in between. The germline CDR1 and CDR2 sequences are MDHEN and SYDVKM. This CDR3 contains 14 residues. CDR3 nucleotides: TGTGCCAGCAGCTTGCGGGACTCTGATCAGCCCCAGCATTTT. Amino acids: CASSLRDSDQPQHF.

This rearrangement joins TRBV28 to TRBJ2-1; TRBD1 matches 8 bases. The CDR3 is made up of 18 amino acids. V lost 5 bases, J lost 3 bases, and 15 bases stayed unmatched. Looked up from germline, CDR1 is MDHEN and CDR2 is SYDVKM. The CDR3 DNA reads as TGTGCCAGCAGTCAGGTCCCAGGGGGCAAAAAGGGCTACAATGAGCAGTTCTTC. This gives the protein CASSQVPGGKKGYNEQFF.

The rearrangement links TRBV6-1 to TRBJ2-7, with D possibly being TRBD1 (6 bases). The CDR3 contains 13 residues. Deletions cut 6 bases from V and 6 bases from J, with 15 bases between. Germline loops: CDR1 MNHNS, CDR2 SASEGT. CDR3 sequence (DNA): TGTGCCAGCAGGCAGACAGGTTTCTCCGAGCAGTACGTC. It translates to CASRQTGFSEQYV.

V gene TRBV6-1 combines with J gene TRBJ2-1; 7 bases fit TRBD2. Germline V lookup: CDR1 MNHNS, CDR2 SASEGT. CDR3 length equals 13 residues. V trimming: 3 bases; J trimming: 7 bases; junction bases outside the gene matches: 3. CDR3 DNA: TGTGCCAGCAGTGACGGGGGGTGGAATGAGCAGTTCTTC. It translates to CASSDGGWNEQFF.

The gene calls are TRBV5-1 and TRBJ2-5; tentatively, D is TRBD1 (6 bases). Looked up from germline, CDR1 is SGHRS and CDR2 is YFSETQ. The CDR3 loop spans 15 amino acids. The V end lost 4 bases, the J end lost 7 bases, and 20 bases lay between the germline ends. The CDR3 is CASSPTGSPEGTQYF. CDR3 bases: TGCGCCAGCAGCCCAACAGGGTCTCCCGAAGGGACCCAGTACTTC.

The chain employs TRBV2 and TRBJ2-1, with D possibly matching TRBD2 (5 bases). This CDR3 region has 15 residues. CDR1 SNHLY and CDR2 FYNNEI come from the germline V gene. Trimming pared 8 bases from V and 0 bases from J, leaving 14 bases between. The CDR3 here is CASEEAASSYNEQFF. The CDR3 nucleotides read TGTGCCAGCGAGGAAGCGGCAAGCTCCTACAATGAGCAGTTCTTC. The whole variable domain, filled in from reference TRBV2 and TRBJ2-1, reads EPEVTQTPSHQVTQMGQEVILRCVPISNHLYFYWYRQILGQKVEFLVSFYNNEISEKSEIFDDQFSVERPDGSNFTLKIRSTKLEDSAMYFCASEEAASSYNEQFFGPGTRLTVL.

V is TRBV6-1 and J is TRBJ2-1; TRBD2 matches 12 bases. Germline V CDR1 and CDR2: MNHNS, SASEGT. This CDR3 region has 16 residues. J lost 7 bases, V lost 4 bases, and 8 bases had no gene match. The CDR3, as DNA: TGTGCCAGCAGTGCCAGACTAGCGGGGGTTTTGAATGAGCAGTTCTTC. The encoded protein is CASSARLAGVLNEQFF.

This clone was observed a handful of times. The chain uses TRBV9 and TRBJ2-3; TRBD2 aligns across 8 bases. This CDR3 comprises 15 residues. Germline CDR1 and CDR2: SGDLS and YYNGEE. The J segment lost 3 bases and the V segment lost 3 bases, leaving 6 bases of the junction unmatched. This CDR3 is CASSARGGPTDTQYF. CDR3 nucleotides: TGTGCCAGCAGCGCCCGGGGGGGTCCTACAGATACGCAGTATTTT.

The chain carries TRBV6-1 and TRBJ1-2; 12 bases match TRBD1. After removal of 2 bases from V and 4 bases from J, the junction contained 5 bases not matched to a gene. CDR3 length: 16 amino acids. Germline lookup yields CDR1 MNHNS and CDR2 SASEGT. Here the CDR3 reads CASSETGTGGLYGYTF. The CDR3 nucleotides read TGTGCCAGCAGTGAAACCGGGACAGGGGGCCTCTATGGCTACACCTTC.